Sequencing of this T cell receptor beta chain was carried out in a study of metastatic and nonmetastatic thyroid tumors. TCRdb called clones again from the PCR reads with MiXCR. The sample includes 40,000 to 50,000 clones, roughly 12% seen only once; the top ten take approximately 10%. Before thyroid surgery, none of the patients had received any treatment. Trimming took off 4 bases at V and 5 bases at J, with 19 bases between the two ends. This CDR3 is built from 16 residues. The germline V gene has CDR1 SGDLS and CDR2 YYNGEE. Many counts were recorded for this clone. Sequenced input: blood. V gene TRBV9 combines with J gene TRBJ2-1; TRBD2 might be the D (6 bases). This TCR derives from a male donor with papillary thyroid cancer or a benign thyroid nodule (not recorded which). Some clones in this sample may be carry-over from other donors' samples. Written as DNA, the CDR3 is TGTGCCAGCAGCCCCCAGGCGGGGTTGCCGCACAATGAGCAGTTCTTC. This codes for CASSPQAGLPHNEQFF. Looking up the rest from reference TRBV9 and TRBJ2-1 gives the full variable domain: DSGVTQTPKHLITATGQRVTLRCSPRSGDLSVYWYQQSLDQGLQFLIQYYNGEERAKGNILERFSAQQFPDLHSELNLSSLELGDSALYFCASSPQAGLPHNEQFFGPGTRLTVL.